This T cell receptor (beta chain) comes out of a study of blood T cell repertoires in COVID-19. Sequencing was performed with immunoSEQ multiplex PCR; in TCRdb, only in-frame clones are kept and a portion is missing. This sample has approximately 190,000 clones; 82% occur once, and the top ten carry 6.5% to 9.5%. Trimming left V 5 bases short and J 6 bases short, with 18 bases between. The CDR3 covers 16 residues. The germline CDR1 and CDR2 sequences are SGDLS and YYNGEE. The source of this sequence is a woman aged 60 to 75 with COVID-19, enrolled during active disease. Sample: peripheral blood. The genes are TRBV9 and TRBJ1-6, with D maybe TRBD1 (6 bases). CDR3 sequence reads: CASSDTPGHSNSPLHF. The CDR3 DNA sequence: TGTGCCAGCAGTGACACTCCGGGACATTCTAATTCACCCCTCCACTTT.